This T cell receptor (beta chain) was recorded in a study of regulatory T cells in long-lasting Graves disease. This CDR3 has 11 residues. Deletions cut 2 bases from V and 11 bases from J, with 9 bases between. Germline loops: CDR1 MNHNS, CDR2 SASEGT. According to the study, TCR beta libraries were built with iRepertoire HTBI primers and CDR3-region Arm-PCR. TCRdb reprocessed the multiplex PCR reads via MiXCR and lists one record per CDR3 protein. Here the sample spans 430,000 or so distinct CDR3 sequences, around a fifth being singletons. Study outcomes and limitations: TRBV28, TRBJ1-2 and TRBJ2-5 emerged as the favored segments in persistent disease. It is possible that accuracy was reduced by the small size of the sample.

For this clonotype: The antigen is unknown.

The time point is: persistent/refractory GD, antithyroid drugs over 5 years with positive TRAb. Generation of the TCR library employed RNA extracted from PBMCs. The sample in question was peripheral blood mononuclear cells (PBMCs), obtained when the disease was refractory, from a patient treated with antithyroid drugs. The TCR sequence derives from a female donor with Graves disease. The V gene is TRBV6-1, the J gene TRBJ1-1, with D hard to call. CDR3 sequence reads: CASSESREAFF. For the CDR3, the DNA is TGTGCCAGCAGTGAATCGAGGGAGGCTTTCTTT.